The source of this TCR beta chain is a study of early stage breast cancer tumors. Study summary: Most invasive tumors, about 75% of the 16, were ER+/PR+/HER2-. Findings of the study overall: Tumors had approximately 2.5-fold higher T cell density than normal breast. Most shared enriched TCRB sequences were commonly generated ones. Tumor and normal breast were distinguished via blood comparison in 14 of 16 patients.

Trimming removed 3 bases from V and 7 bases from J, with 12 bases in between. CDR1 is LNHDA and CDR2 is SQIVND in the germline V gene (reference sequence). The CDR3 runs to 14 residues. As to this clone: Its cognate antigen is unknown.

Profiling relied on immunoSEQ multiplex PCR, and the TCRdb table lists in-frame clones only, not all of them. Of around 30,000 clones in the sample, 60% to 80% were seen once. What was sequenced was breast tumor tissue. This clonotype originated in a person younger than 45 with breast cancer. The V gene is TRBV19, the J gene TRBJ1-4; no definite D call. CDR3 sequence: CASSISEAPEKLFF. The CDR3 coding sequence is TGTGCCAGTAGTATCTCAGAGGCCCCTGAAAAACTGTTTTTT.